This T cell receptor (beta chain) came from a study of blood T cell repertoires in COVID-19. TCRdb keeps only in-frame clones here, not all; method: immunoSEQ multiplex PCR. The table shows 98,000 or so clones, with around four fifths occurring only once. CDR1 is MNHEY, CDR2 SVGAGI, per germline. The length of the CDR3 is 14 residues. Trimming removed 2 bases from V and 7 bases from J; junction bases left unmatched: 8. The rearrangement joins TRBV6-5 to TRBJ2-7; 7 nucleotides match TRBD1. The clonotype was recovered from a man aged 60-69 years with acute or convalescent COVID-19. The sample was peripheral blood. The CDR3 is CASSYSRGQGEQYF. CDR3 sequence (DNA): TGTGCCAGCAGTTACAGTAGGGGGCAGGGGGAGCAGTACTTC.